These T cell receptor beta chains were read from a single sample in a study of siplizumab effects on memory and regulatory T cells. Profiling relied on immunoSEQ multiplex PCR, and the TCRdb table lists in-frame clones only, not all of them. The sample carries approximately 120,000 clones, about 90% recorded once. Sequenced input: Tregs sorted from blood. The receptors originated from a human donor in good health. The CDR3 runs from the conserved cysteine through the conserved F or W. A D gene is named only where the DNA matches it firmly. Not all rows give a size; the values are once, few, many and, for expanded clones, a class.

V gene	clone size	J gene	D gene	CDR3 protein	CDR3 DNA
TRBV14	once	TRBJ1-2	.	CASSPGTGKPNYGYTF	TGTGCCAGCAGCCCGGGGACGGGGAAACCTAACTATGGCTACACCTTC
TRBV7-9	.	TRBJ1-1	.	CASSRRGGAEAFF	TGTGCCAGCAGCCGCAGGGGAGGTGCTGAAGCTTTCTTT
TRBV6-1	.	TRBJ2-3	TRBD2	CASSDYGGLGTQYF	TGTGCCAGCAGTGACTACGGGGGACTAGGTACGCAGTATTTT
TRBV19	.	TRBJ2-3	.	CASRRGPGTDTQYF	TGTGCCAGTAGGCGGGGGCCGGGCACAGATACGCAGTATTTT
TRBV5-1	few	TRBJ2-5	TRBD2	CASSFPTSGGAGETQYF	TGCGCCAGCAGCTTCCCGACTAGCGGGGGGGCCGGGGAGACCCAGTACTTC
TRBV5-6	.	TRBJ2-1	.	CASSVPGGGFGQFF	TGTGCCAGCAGCGTCCCAGGGGGAGGATTTGGGCAGTTCTTC
TRBV9	.	TRBJ1-6	.	CASSVWTDNRSPLHF	TGTGCCAGCAGCGTATGGACCGATAATCGTTCACCCCTCCACTTT
TRBV18	.	TRBJ1-4	.	CASSPLPGPGGEKLFF	TGTGCCAGCTCACCACTCCCGGGACCTGGGGGAGAAAAACTGTTTTTT
TRBV20-1	.	TRBJ2-3	.	CSASPTDTQYF	TGCAGTGCAAGTCCCACAGATACGCAGTATTTT
TRBV7-2	.	TRBJ2-1	.	CASSSVGSNEQFF	TGTGCCAGCAGCTCCGTTGGGTCTAATGAGCAGTTCTTC
TRBV7-6	.	TRBJ2-3	TRBD2	CASSSGRGTDTQYF	TGTGCCAGCAGTTCCGGGAGGGGCACAGATACGCAGTATTTT
TRBV11-3	.	TRBJ1-5	.	CASSLPHFSYRRLSNQPQHF	TGTGCCAGCAGCCTTCCTCATTTTTCTTACAGGAGACTTAGCAATCAGCCCCAGCATTTT
TRBV11-1	.	TRBJ2-1	.	CASSPGTRSYNEQFF	TGTGCCAGCAGCCCCGGGACACGCTCCTACAATGAGCAGTTCTTC
TRBV7-7	.	TRBJ2-5	.	CASSSFRGETQYF	TGTGCTAGCAGCTCCTTCCGCGGGGAGACCCAGTACTTC
TRBV7-9	.	TRBJ2-1	TRBD2	CASSSIGTSADSYNEQFF	TGTGCCAGCAGCTCCATCGGGACTAGCGCCGACTCCTACAATGAGCAGTTCTTC